This T cell receptor beta chain was obtained from a study of blood T cells in healthy people across ages. Whole-study results and caveats: TCR beta diversity tracked closely with naive T cell percentage.

This clonotype has a handful of counts. Its antigen is not known. The authors ran a second PCR of about 7 to 12 cycles using a sample-barcoded 5' primer and a J-beta primer mix. CDR3-containing paired-end reads numbering at least 2.5 million came from each sample. TCRdb passed the 5' RACE reads through MiXCR, listing each CDR3 protein once. The sample gives about 1,800,000 distinct CDR3 sequences, 25% to 30% of which show up once; about 7.7% is in the top ten. Germline CDR1 is ENHRY and CDR2 is SYGVKD. The ends were cut back, 10 bases at V and 5 bases at J, with 15 bases in the middle. The CDR3 loop spans 13 amino acids. Donors ranged from roughly 6 to 95 years old and were healthy Caucasians in Russia. Each of the donors had about 9.9 milliliters of peripheral blood drawn into EDTA-treated Vacutainer tubes.

The TCR sequence derives from a woman younger than 45 in good health. Sequencing used blood. V usage is TRBV10-3 and J usage is TRBJ1-5; maybe TRBD1 (5 bases). CDR3 nucleotides: TGTGCCAGCAGGCACCAGGGTTATCAGCCCCAGCATTTT. It encodes CASRHQGYQPQHF.